Below, 21 T cell receptor beta chains from the same sample are listed, as sequenced in a study of human T cells and chemical hapten exposure. Noted time point: pre-sensitization, week 0. Treatment in this sample: therapeutic diphenylcyclopropenone sensitization with weekly scalp DPC. TCRdb passed the RACE reads through MiXCR, listing each CDR3 protein once. The sample records 380,000 or so distinct CDR3 sequences, roughly 6% being singletons. Specimen: whole blood, collected in connection with sensitization to the hapten diphenylcyclopropenone (DPC). These TCRs come from a woman between 18 and 29 years old with alopecia areata. Some clones in this sample may be carry-over from other donors' samples.

This clonotype has at least ten counts. V usage is TRBV7-9 and J usage is TRBJ2-1; D is possibly TRBD2 (5 bases). Per germline, CDR1 SEHNR and CDR2 FQNEAQ (reference sequence). CDR3 length: 15 residues. Trimming stripped 5 bases from V and 0 bases from J, with 11 bases between. In nucleotides, the CDR3 is TGTGCCAGCAGCCCTGGACTGAGCTCCTACAATGAGCAGTTCTTC. Protein: CASSPGLSSYNEQFF. Full variable domain (missing parts from reference TRBV7-9 and TRBJ2-1): DTGVSQNPRHKITKRGQNVTFRCDPISEHNRLYWYRQTLGQGPEFLTYFQNEAQLEKSRLLSDRFSAERPKGSFSTLEIQRTEQGDSAMYLCASSPGLSSYNEQFFGPGTRLTVL.

This rearrangement joins TRBV11-1 to TRBJ1-2; maybe TRBD1 (6 bases). CDR1 and CDR2 from the germline V gene are SGHAT and FQDESV (reference sequence). The CDR3 is 15 residues long. The ends were cut back, 5 bases at V and 4 bases at J, with 17 bases in the middle. The CDR3 spells CASSPRGSESYGYTF. In DNA form, the CDR3 reads TGTGCCAGCAGCCCCAGGGGTTCGGAAAGCTATGGCTACACCTTC. The complete variable domain, with remaining parts taken from reference TRBV11-1 and TRBJ1-2, reads EAEVAQSPRYKITEKSQAVAFWCDPISGHATLYWYRQILGQGPELLVQFQDESVVDDSQLPKDRFSAERLKGVDSTLKIQPAELGDSAMYLCASSPRGSESYGYTFGSGTRLTVV.

The V and J genes are TRBV24-1 and TRBJ2-2, with unresolved D. Trimming stripped 6 bases from V and 4 bases from J, with 20 bases between. This CDR3 is built from 17 residues. Per germline, CDR1 KGHDR and CDR2 SFDVKD. This CDR3 is CATSSPRNSEVTGELFF. DNA of the CDR3: TGTGCCACCAGTTCACCTCGGAACAGTGAAGTCACCGGGGAGCTGTTTTTT.

This clonotype was counted a few times. J is TRBJ1-5 and V is TRBV4-3; no firm D call. V lost 3 bases to trimming and J lost 2 bases, with 11 bases between them. Per the germline V gene, CDR1 is LGHNA and CDR2 is YSLEER. The length of the CDR3 is 15 residues. The CDR3 loop reads CASSQTPKGNQPQHF. The CDR3 DNA sequence: TGCGCCAGCAGCCAGACACCGAAGGGCAATCAGCCCCAGCATTTT.

This chain links TRBV4-3 with TRBJ2-5; 10 nucleotides align to TRBD1. After removal of 4 bases from V and 4 bases from J, the junction contained 3 bases not matched to a gene. The CDR3 has 14 residues. Germline CDR1 and CDR2: LGHNA and YSLEER. The CDR3 is CASSLGTGAETQYF. CDR3 DNA sequence: TGCGCCAGCAGCCTGGGGACAGGGGCAGAGACCCAGTACTTC.

In this sample, this clonotype turned up a few times. V gene TRBV4-3 combines with J gene TRBJ1-3; D uncertain. V lost 4 bases and J 0 bases, leaving 13 bases between the germline ends. In germline, CDR1 is LGHNA, CDR2 YSLEER. This CDR3 region has 16 residues. The CDR3 DNA reads TGCGCCAGCAGCCCGAGTTCCTCAGGCTCTGGAAACACCATATATTTT. Translated: CASSPSSSGSGNTIYF.

This clonotype was observed a handful of times. The rearrangement joins TRBV9 to TRBJ2-3; 7 bases match TRBD1. The junction had 6 bases not matched to a gene; V was cut back by 2 bases and J by 0 bases. Looked up from germline, CDR1 is SGDLS and CDR2 is YYNGEE. CDR3 size: 16 residues. CDR3 in amino acids: CASSVAGGSSTDTQYF. In DNA, the CDR3 is TGTGCCAGCAGCGTGGCAGGGGGATCTAGCACAGATACGCAGTATTTT.

This chain's CDR3 is CASSLYRGGISQETQYF. CDR3 DNA sequence: TGTGCCAGCAGCTTGTACAGGGGCGGTATTTCCCAAGAGACCCAGTACTTC. The chain links TRBV5-5 to TRBJ2-5; the match to TRBD1 covers 7 bases. Germline CDR1 is SGHKS and CDR2 is YYEKEE (reference sequence). V lost 1 base and J lost 1; bases outside the gene matches: 10. This CDR3 has 17 amino acids.

This clonotype was detected ten times or more. The chain joins TRBV5-1 to TRBJ1-1, with D perhaps matching TRBD1 (6 bases). This CDR3 region has 15 residues. Germline CDR1 is SGHRS and CDR2 is YFSETQ. Trimming took 2 bases from V and 7 from J, leaving 18 bases between them. The CDR3 here is CASSLTTGFAGEAFF. CDR3 nucleotide sequence: TGCGCCAGCAGCTTAACAACAGGGTTCGCCGGTGAAGCTTTCTTT.

The sample holds many counts of this clonotype. CDR3 nucleotide sequence: TGTGCCAGCAGCGAATCGGGACCCCTCGCCATGGAGCAGTACTTC. Protein sequence: CASSESGPLAMEQYF. This chain joins TRBV2 and TRBJ2-7, with D perhaps given as TRBD1 or TRBD2 (5 bases each). Trimming cost V 6 bases and J 7 bases, with 22 bases left between them. The CDR3 length is 15 residues. Germline lookup yields CDR1 SNHLY and CDR2 FYNNEI.

This clonotype was detected only a few times. The chain uses TRBV3-1 and TRBJ1-2, with TRBD1 matching 8 bases. The CDR3 sequence is 15 residues long. V dropped 0 bases and J dropped 8; count of bases not matched to a gene: 8. The germline CDR1 and CDR2 sequences are LGHDT and YNNKEL (reference sequence). The CDR3: CASSQDPDRGRGYTF. DNA of the CDR3: TGTGCCAGCAGCCAAGACCCCGACAGGGGAAGAGGCTACACCTTC.

The CDR3 loop reads CASTPGTGYNEQFF. The CDR3 region has the DNA TGTGCCAGCACCCCAGGGACAGGGTACAATGAGCAGTTCTTC. This chain links TRBV6-5 with TRBJ2-1; 9 bases fit TRBD1. This CDR3 is built from 14 residues. Germline CDR1 is MNHEY and CDR2 is SVGAGI. The V and J ends lost 7 bases and 4 bases, in that order; junction bases with no gene match: 5.

This clonotype was seen many times. The chain couples TRBV5-1 to TRBJ1-5; D is uncertain. This CDR3 spans 17 amino acids. Trimming stripped 4 bases from V and 7 bases from J, with 24 bases between. The germline V gene has CDR1 SGHRS and CDR2 YFSETQ. The CDR3 DNA is TGCGCCAGCAGCCGATCTTGGTCCGGGCTCGACGGACAGCCCCAGCATTTT. This codes for CASSRSWSGLDGQPQHF.

This clonotype was observed at least ten times. This chain joins TRBV20-1 and TRBJ1-3; 7 bases fit TRBD1. Germline V CDR1 and CDR2: DFQATT, SNEGSKA (reference sequence). The CDR3 length is 12 residues. The CDR3 reads CRDRLLGNTIYF. In nucleotides, the CDR3 is TGCAGGGACAGGCTCCTCGGAAACACCATATATTTT.

This clonotype was counted a few times. V usage is TRBV28 and J usage is TRBJ1-2; no clear D gene. The V gene's germline CDR1 is MDHEN and CDR2 SYDVKM. This CDR3 has 13 residues. The ends were cut back, 5 bases at V and 4 bases at J, with 11 bases in the middle. The CDR3 loop is CASSNAGRYGYTF. DNA of the CDR3: TGTGCCAGCAGTAATGCGGGCCGCTATGGCTACACCTTC.

The gene calls are TRBV5-6 and TRBJ1-4; 8 nucleotides match TRBD1. Trimming cost V 3 bases and J 8 bases; bases outside gene matches: 12. Germline-derived CDR1 and CDR2 are SGHDT and YYEEEE. The CDR3 is 16 amino acids. In DNA, the CDR3 is TGTGCCAGCAGCTCACAGGGGGTCGCGACTAGAGAAAAACTGTTTTTT. It specifies CASSSQGVATREKLFF. Together with reference TRBV5-6 and TRBJ1-4, the CDR3 gives the full variable domain: DAGVTQSPTHLIKTRGQQVTLRCSPKSGHDTVSWYQQALGQGPQFIFQYYEEEERQRGNFPDRFSGHQFPNYSSELNVNALLLGDSALYLCASSSQGVATREKLFFGSGTQLSVL.

This clonotype was detected many times. CDR3 DNA sequence: TGTGCCAGTCGTACCGGGACGGATTTCACCGGGGAGCTGTTTTTT. This sequence encodes CASRTGTDFTGELFF. The rearrangement uses TRBV2 and TRBJ2-2; D may be TRBD1 or TRBD2 (5 bases each). The CDR3 sequence is 15 residues long. V gave up 9 bases and J gave up 4 bases, with 18 bases separating them. From germline, CDR1 is SNHLY and CDR2 FYNNEI.

This clonotype showed up just a few times. The rearrangement uses TRBV13 and TRBJ1-1; no firm D call. Trimming pared 5 bases from V and 4 bases from J, leaving 11 bases between. Germline V gene sequence: CDR1 PRHDT, CDR2 FYEKMQ (reference sequence). This CDR3 comprises 13 residues. CDR3 bases: TGTGCCAGCAGCCAGCTTGGGGTCACTGAAGCTTTCTTT. Translation: CASSQLGVTEAFF.

This clonotype was seen repeatedly, ten times or more. The J gene is TRBJ1-2, the V gene TRBV6-2 or TRBV6-3; D not resolved. In germline, CDR1 is MNHEY, CDR2 SVGEGT. Trimming removed 0 bases from V and 8 bases from J, with 7 bases in between. The CDR3 sequence is 12 residues long. The CDR3 DNA sequence: TGTGCCAGCAGTTACTCCGTCCGCGGCTACACCTTC. The encoded protein is CASSYSVRGYTF.

In its sample, this clonotype was seen many times. The V gene is TRBV23-1, the J gene TRBJ2-1; D gene ambiguous. TRBV23-1 is an ORF; its function is uncertain. With 11 bases removed from V and 10 bases from J, the gap between germline ends came to 18 bases. This CDR3 spans 12 amino acids. As DNA, the CDR3 is TGCGCCGTGCCCCCCCTATCCCGGGAGCAGTTCTTC. It encodes CAVPPLSREQFF.

This clonotype was counted only a few times. The gene calls are TRBV6-6 and TRBJ2-1; TRBD2 matches at 12 bases. V was pared by 2 bases and J by 9 bases, with 5 bases of the junction left unmatched. There are 15 residues in the CDR3. Germline CDR1 and CDR2: MNHNY and SVGAGI (reference sequence). CDR3 in amino acids: CASSYLAGGPSEQFF. CDR3 DNA sequence: TGTGCCAGCAGTTACCTAGCGGGGGGGCCCTCTGAGCAGTTCTTC.